This TCR beta chain was sequenced in a study of blood T cells in healthy people across ages. The sample holds one count of this clonotype. Together with a sample-barcoded 5' primer, a J-beta primer mix was included in a second PCR lasting about 7 to 11 cycles. Each CDR3 protein gets one entry after TCRdb re-called the 5' RACE reads with MiXCR. The profile covers roughly 720,000 distinct CDR3 sequences, with roughly 50% appearing a single time and approximately 40% taken by the ten largest. In terms of origin and age, donors were healthy Caucasian individuals from Russia aged roughly 6 to 95. Trimming removed 5 bases from V and 7 bases from J; junction bases left unmatched: 12. The CDR3 runs to 17 residues. Per the germline V gene, CDR1 is MNHNS and CDR2 is SASEGT.

This clonotype was sampled from a man at least 80 years old in good health. This chain joins TRBV6-1 and TRBJ1-6; 9 positions match TRBD1. Sequenced: blood. CDR3 bases: TGTGCCAGCAGTCGTGGGACAGGGACAAGGGAAAATTCACCCCTCCACTTT. This sequence encodes CASSRGTGTRENSPLHF.